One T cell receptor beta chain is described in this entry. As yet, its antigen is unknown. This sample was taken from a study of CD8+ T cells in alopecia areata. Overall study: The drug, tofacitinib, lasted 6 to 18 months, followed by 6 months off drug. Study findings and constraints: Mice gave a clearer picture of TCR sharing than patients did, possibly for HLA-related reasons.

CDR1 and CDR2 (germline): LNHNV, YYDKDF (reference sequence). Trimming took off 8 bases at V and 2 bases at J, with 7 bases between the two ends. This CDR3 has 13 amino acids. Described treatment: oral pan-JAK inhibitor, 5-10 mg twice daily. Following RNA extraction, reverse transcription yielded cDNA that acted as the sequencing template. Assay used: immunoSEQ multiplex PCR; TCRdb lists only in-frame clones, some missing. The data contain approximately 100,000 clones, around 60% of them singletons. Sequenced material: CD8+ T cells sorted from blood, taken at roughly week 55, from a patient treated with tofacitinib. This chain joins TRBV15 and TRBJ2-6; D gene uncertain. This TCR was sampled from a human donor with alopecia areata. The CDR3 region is CATSRAGANVLTF. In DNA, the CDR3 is TGTGCCACCTCACGGGCTGGGGCCAACGTCCTGACTTTC.